Ten or more counts support the clone carrying this T cell receptor beta chain. Its antigen is not known. The sample is drawn from a study of T cells in Graves' hyperthyroidism and ophthalmopathy. Study outcomes and limitations: By a 13 V-J model, ophthalmopathy was set apart from stable hyperthyroidism.

Authors of the study amplified TCR beta CDR3 regions from RNA transcripts. The HTBI primer set served for first-round RT-PCR of the TCR CDR3. TCRdb recomputed calls from the multiplex PCR reads with MiXCR, one row per CDR3 protein. The sample holds a few hundred thousand distinct CDR3 sequences; 14% are singletons and the top ten take roughly a fifth. The CDR3 loop spans 13 amino acids. Germline assignment: CDR1 DFQATT and CDR2 SNEGSKA (reference sequence). V lost 5 bases and J lost 1; bases outside the gene matches: 3. The diagnostic basis comprised clinical symptoms, serum thyroxine and TRAb, thyroid ultrasound and orbital computed tomography.

Specimen: blood. The TCR originated in a woman aged 25 to 45 with Graves' ophthalmopathy. The gene calls are TRBV20-1 and TRBJ2-3, with TRBD2 matching 7 bases. The DNA of the CDR3 is TGCAGTGCTCGGGACTACCGCACAGATACGCAGTATTTT. It translates to CSARDYRTDTQYF.